The rows below give T cell receptor beta chains drawn from one sample of a study of blood T cell repertoires in COVID-19. TCRdb's table, derived via immunoSEQ multiplex PCR, lists solely in-frame clones and lacks some. This table holds more than 60,000 clones, around 90% found once. Input material: peripheral blood. All receptors come from a man aged 45-65 years with acute or convalescent COVID-19. CDR3s include the opening cysteine and the closing phenylalanine or tryptophan.

TRBJ2-7 13 TRBV11-2 CASSFGAAYEQYF
TRBJ1-2 14 TRBV5-1 CASSTRTGGNGYTF
TRBJ1-5 13 TRBV6-5 CASFAGSNQPQHF
TRBJ2-2 15 TRBV24-1 CATSDSRPMGGELFF
TRBJ2-1 14 TRBV6-5 CASGQLAGYNEQFF
TRBJ2-2 16 TRBV30 CAWRPRTRGDTGELFF
TRBJ2-1 19 TRBV7-2 CASSARTSGVISSYNEQFF
TRBJ2-7 14 TRBV18 CASSSDRGHGGQYF
TRBJ2-3 15 TRBV4-1 CASSQDSSVTDTQYF
TRBJ2-2 16 TRBV19 CASSILGAANTGELFF
TRBJ2-7 17 TRBV7-8 CASSLEAGQGDRYEQYF
TRBJ1-4 15 TRBV7-9 CASSPWGGLNEKLFF
TRBJ2-1 15 TRBV4-3 CASSQRSGSHNEQFF
TRBJ1-2 13 TRBV7-9 CASSSTGIGGYTF
TRBJ1-2 13 TRBV7-9 CASSLGTDYGYTF
TRBJ2-7 12 TRBV12-5 CASVGGSYEQYF
TRBJ2-1 14 TRBV7-9 CASSLLFFGDEQFF
TRBJ2-2 15 TRBV19 CASTTGGSYPGELFF
TRBJ2-7 13 TRBV15 CATSGKLLYEQYF
TRBJ2-7 17 TRBV5-6 CASSFWGSGSPKYEQYF
TRBJ1-4 16 TRBV11-2 CASSLGIQGGDEKLFF
TRBJ2-1 13 TRBV27 CASSGLRGYEQFF
TRBJ1-2 14 TRBV28 CASSFRDSPYGYTF
TRBJ2-7 15 TRBV7-9 CASSLVGQVSYEQYF
TRBJ2-2 17 TRBV12-5 CASGLRQGARNTGELFF
TRBJ2-3 17 TRBV19 CASTVTSGRAMGDTQYF
TRBJ1-3 14 TRBV5-1 CASSDGVDRNTIYF
TRBJ2-2 13 TRBV29-1 CSVDSQSTGELFF
TRBJ1-1 14 TRBV10-3 CAISTGQGRSEAFF
TRBJ1-3 15 TRBV5-6 CASSLYNASGNTIYF
TRBJ2-1 14 TRBV30 CAWSVGSGYNEQFF
TRBJ1-1 14 TRBV2 CASKSGQGFTEAFF
TRBJ2-5 13 TRBV11-3 CASSPTPAGAQYF
TRBJ1-3 14 TRBV2 CATQPGVGGNTIYF
TRBJ2-7 18 TRBV27 CASSLWGVSGSIYYEQYF
TRBJ2-5 13 TRBV9 CASSSSRQETQYF
TRBJ2-3 16 TRBV21-1 CASSRLRTGGTDTQYF
TRBJ2-2 15 TRBV24-1 CATSDPSGLTGELFF
TRBJ2-7 18 TRBV28 CASSLWRRVPSSSYEQYF
TRBJ2-1 13 TRBV2 CASSEALRSSQFF
TRBJ1-5 16 TRBV27 CASSPKQGAYNQPQHF
TRBJ1-5 16 TRBV12-5 CASGHQGAVGNQPQHF
TRBJ2-5 17 TRBV27 CASSLSPVLAGVQTQYF
TRBJ1-1 14 TRBV18 CASSPVIGEGEAFF
TRBJ2-7 17 TRBV7-8 CASSQLWEGLGTYEQYF
TRBJ2-4 16 TRBV3-1/TRBV3-2 CASSQDGSGVKNIQYF
TRBJ2-1 11 TRBV7-2 CASSFVNEQFF
TRBJ1-2 16 TRBV6-2/TRBV6-3 CASSLTTGTGNYGYTF
TRBJ2-5 16 TRBV7-2 CASSLKLAGVKETQYF
TRBJ1-1 13 TRBV12-3/TRBV12-4 CASSLVRGPEAFF
TRBJ2-3 15 TRBV6-5 CASSWEGVATDTQYF
TRBJ2-3 19 TRBV2 CASIRGALAGPLSTDTQYF
TRBJ2-1 20 TRBV23-1 CASSHRFRGSSGREYNEQFF
TRBJ2-1 16 TRBV4-1 CASSHPGLAWANEQFF